Following are 18 T cell receptor beta chains from one sample sequenced in a study of blood T cell repertoires in COVID-19. Using immunoSEQ multiplex PCR, the repertoire was profiled, and TCRdb retains in-frame clones only, with some absent. The sample holds about 300,000 clones; around 86% are singletons and the top ten take roughly 5.2%. What was sequenced was PBMCs or T cells enriched from blood (not recorded which). These TCRs come from a man aged 60 to 75 who had recovered from COVID-19.

The chain carries TRBV29-1 and TRBJ1-2; D call uncertain. V was pared by 6 bases and J by 3 bases, with 11 bases between. The CDR3 has 12 amino acids. Germline CDR1 SQVTM, CDR2 ANQGSEA. CDR3 residues: CSVVRQDYGYTF. CDR3 in DNA: TGCAGCGTGGTAAGACAAGACTATGGCTACACCTTC.

This chain joins TRBV10-1 and TRBJ2-1; the D gene is possibly TRBD1 (5 bases). There are 16 residues in the CDR3. CDR1 is WNHNN, CDR2 SYGVQD, per germline (reference sequence). V lost 4 bases, J lost 7 bases, and 20 bases lay in between. The CDR3 region is CASSAPLAGQSNEQFF. The CDR3 region has the DNA TGCGCCAGCAGTGCGCCGCTGGCAGGGCAATCGAATGAGCAGTTCTTC.

This chain connects TRBV28 to TRBJ2-1; 8 bases are a match to TRBD1. J was trimmed by 7 bases and V by 5 bases; bases with no gene match: 7. The CDR3 runs 14 residues. Germline V lookup: CDR1 MDHEN, CDR2 SYDVKM. The CDR3 spells CASSRQGFLNEQFF. The CDR3 coding sequence is TGTGCCAGCAGTCGACAGGGGTTTTTGAATGAGCAGTTCTTC.

The rearrangement links TRBV5-4 to TRBJ2-3; 8 nucleotides line up with TRBD1. Germline CDR1 is SGHNT and CDR2 is YYREEE (reference sequence). The CDR3 loop spans 15 amino acids. The V gene end was trimmed by 5 bases and the J gene end by 3 bases; junction bases not matched to a gene: 8. CDR3 bases: TGTGCCAGCAGATCGGACAGGGCTCAAACAGATACGCAGTATTTT. Its translation: CASRSDRAQTDTQYF.

The V call is TRBV28, the J call TRBJ1-5; the D gene is possibly TRBD1 (5 bases). The CDR3 sequence is 14 residues long. The V end lost 5 bases, the J end lost 7 bases, and 15 bases lay between the germline ends. Looked up from germline, CDR1 is MDHEN and CDR2 is SYDVKM. The CDR3 region has the DNA TGTGCCAGCAGTGGGGAGGTCAGGGCACAGCCCCAGCATTTT. This encodes CASSGEVRAQPQHF.

The chain joins TRBV29-1 to TRBJ2-7, with unresolved D. Trimming took 4 bases from V and 2 from J, leaving 9 bases between them. The CDR3 length is 12 residues. Looked up from germline, CDR1 is SQVTM and CDR2 is ANQGSEA. The CDR3 nucleotides read TGCAGCGTTGGAGACTCTCCCTACGAGCAGTACTTC. Translated: CSVGDSPYEQYF.

V is TRBV14 and J is TRBJ1-1, with no clear D. CDR3 length: 13 amino acids. V dropped 4 bases and J dropped 3 bases, with 9 bases sitting between them. Germline V gene lookup returns CDR1 SGHDN and CDR2 FVKESK. The CDR3 loop reads CASSPDIYTEAFF. The CDR3, as DNA: TGTGCCAGCAGCCCCGACATTTACACTGAAGCTTTCTTT.

This clone has a single count. The CDR3 reads CATSRDQRERETQYF. CDR3 nucleotides: TGTGCCACCAGCAGAGATCAACGGGAGAGGGAGACCCAGTACTTC. J is TRBJ2-5 and V is TRBV15; the D gene is possibly TRBD2 (6 bases). V dropped 0 bases and J dropped 5 bases, with 13 bases sitting between them. This CDR3 is built from 15 residues. Germline CDR1 is LNHNV and CDR2 is YYDKDF (reference sequence).

The rearrangement joins TRBV24-1 to TRBJ2-1; tentative D call: TRBD1 (7 bases). Germline loops: CDR1 KGHDR, CDR2 SFDVKD. Trimming pared 3 bases from V and 0 bases from J, leaving 20 bases between. This CDR3 has 19 residues. CDR3 in DNA: TGTGCCACCAGTGATCAGGGGGGAGTTCCACTCAGCTCCTACAATGAGCAGTTCTTC. It codes for CATSDQGGVPLSSYNEQFF.

J is TRBJ2-7 and V is TRBV5-6, with 14 positions matching TRBD2. Germline V lookup: CDR1 SGHDT, CDR2 YYEEEE. This CDR3 contains 16 residues. V trimming: 4 bases; J trimming: 4 bases; junction bases outside the gene matches: 7. Here the CDR3 DNA reads TGTGCCAGCAGCGCGGGACTAGCGGGAGTTCGTTACGAGCAGTACTTC. This sequence encodes CASSAGLAGVRYEQYF.

The chain links TRBV7-6 to TRBJ2-7, with a weak D call TRBD2 (6 bases). V shed 5 bases and J shed 3 bases, with 8 bases lying between them. The length of the CDR3 is 12 residues. Germline V CDR1 and CDR2: SGHVS, FNYEAQ. For the CDR3, the DNA is TGTGCCAGCAGCGCGACTAGCTACGAGCAGTACTTC. Encoded protein: CASSATSYEQYF.

V usage is TRBV14 and J usage is TRBJ1-1; a possible D gene is TRBD1 (5 bases). Germline lookup yields CDR1 SGHDN and CDR2 FVKESK. V lost 4 bases and J 5 bases, leaving 14 bases between the germline ends. The CDR3 is 14 residues long. The DNA of the CDR3 is TGTGCCAGCAGCCGTACAGGCCTCGGGACTGAAGCTTTCTTT. As protein: CASSRTGLGTEAFF.

The rearrangement joins TRBV30 to TRBJ1-1; TRBD1 matches 9 bases. CDR1 is GTSNPN, CDR2 SVGIG, per germline (reference sequence). The CDR3 consists of 16 residues. V lost 1 base, J lost 4 bases, and 10 bases stayed unmatched. The CDR3 sequence is CAWSGDRDLLGTEAFF. The CDR3 DNA reads as TGTGCCTGGAGTGGGGACAGGGATCTTTTGGGCACTGAAGCTTTCTTT.

This sequence joins TRBV28 and TRBJ1-5; D call uncertain. Germline-derived CDR1 and CDR2 are MDHEN and SYDVKM. Trimming shortened V by 6 bases and J by 9 bases, and 12 bases separated the two germline ends. There are 12 residues in the CDR3. This CDR3 is CASRSNERPQHF. In DNA, the CDR3 is TGTGCCAGCAGGTCCAATGAGCGGCCCCAGCATTTT.

The chain has TRBV18 and TRBJ2-7; TRBD1 might be the D (6 bases). CDR1 is KGHSH and CDR2 is LQKENI in the germline V gene. V shed 6 bases and J shed 6 bases, with 21 bases lying between them. The CDR3 covers 15 residues. CDR3 protein: CASSQNRDRPGEQYF. The CDR3 coding sequence is TGTGCCAGCTCGCAAAACAGGGATCGTCCCGGCGAGCAGTACTTC.

The gene calls are TRBV6-1 and TRBJ2-1; the match to TRBD1 covers 7 bases. Germline values: CDR1 MNHNS, CDR2 SASEGT. Trimming took 4 bases from V and 0 from J; bases not matched to a gene: 9. CDR3 length equals 17 residues. CDR3: CASSGLDRPNSYNEQFF. CDR3 DNA sequence: TGTGCCAGCAGTGGCCTGGACAGGCCAAACTCCTACAATGAGCAGTTCTTC.

V is TRBV7-2 and J is TRBJ2-6; the match to TRBD1 covers 8 bases. This CDR3 contains 19 residues. CDR1 SGHTA and CDR2 FQGNSA come from the germline V gene. Trimming removed 0 bases from V and 2 bases from J; junction bases left unmatched: 9. The CDR3 reads CASSLAAQGAPTGANVLTF. The CDR3 nucleotides read TGTGCCAGCAGCTTAGCGGCCCAGGGGGCGCCTACTGGGGCCAACGTCCTGACTTTC.

The chain combines TRBV27 with TRBJ1-2; TRBD1 aligns across 9 bases. With V trimmed by 3 bases and J by 8 bases, 7 bases remained unmatched. This CDR3 has 14 residues. Germline loops: CDR1 MNHEY, CDR2 SMNVEV (reference sequence). The CDR3 DNA reads TGTGCCAGCAGTTTCTCGGGACAGGGAAAAGGCTACACCTTC. As protein: CASSFSGQGKGYTF.